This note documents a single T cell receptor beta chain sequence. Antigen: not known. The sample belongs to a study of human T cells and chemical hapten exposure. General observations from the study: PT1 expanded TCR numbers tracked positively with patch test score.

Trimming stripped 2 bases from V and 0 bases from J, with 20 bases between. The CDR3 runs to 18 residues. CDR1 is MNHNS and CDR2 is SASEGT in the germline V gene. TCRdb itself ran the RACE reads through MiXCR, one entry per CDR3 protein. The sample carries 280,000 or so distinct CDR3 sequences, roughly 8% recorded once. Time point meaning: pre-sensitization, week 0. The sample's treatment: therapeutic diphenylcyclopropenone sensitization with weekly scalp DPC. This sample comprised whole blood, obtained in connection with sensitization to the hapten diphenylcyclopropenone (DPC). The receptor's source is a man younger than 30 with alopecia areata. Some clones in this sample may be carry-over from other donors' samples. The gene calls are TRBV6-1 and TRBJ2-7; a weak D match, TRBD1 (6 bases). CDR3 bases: TGTGCCAGCAGTGAAACCAACGGCTACAGGGTCCTCTCCTACGAGCAGTACGTC. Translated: CASSETNGYRVLSYEQYV.